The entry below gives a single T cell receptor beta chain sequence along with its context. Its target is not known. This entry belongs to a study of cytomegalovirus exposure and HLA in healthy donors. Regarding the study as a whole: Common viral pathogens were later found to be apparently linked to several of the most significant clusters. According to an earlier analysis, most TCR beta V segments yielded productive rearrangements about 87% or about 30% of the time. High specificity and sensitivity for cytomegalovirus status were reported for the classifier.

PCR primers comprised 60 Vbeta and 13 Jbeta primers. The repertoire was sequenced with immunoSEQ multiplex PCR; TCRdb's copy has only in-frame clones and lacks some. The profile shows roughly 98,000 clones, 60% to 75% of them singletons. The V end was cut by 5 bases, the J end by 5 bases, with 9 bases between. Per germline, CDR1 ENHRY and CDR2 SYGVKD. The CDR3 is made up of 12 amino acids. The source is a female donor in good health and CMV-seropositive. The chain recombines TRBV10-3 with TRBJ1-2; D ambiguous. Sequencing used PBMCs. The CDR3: CAISYDTYGYTF. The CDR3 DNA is TGTGCCATCAGTTACGACACATATGGCTACACCTTC.